The 8 T cell receptor beta chains listed next were all sequenced from one sample in a study of T-cell reconstitution after alpha-beta-depleted transplantation in children. Library preparation (for TCRbeta) was performed with unique molecular identifiers. TCRdb re-called the PCR reads with MiXCR, one entry per CDR3 protein. This table has a few hundred thousand distinct CDR3 sequences, more than 9% appearing once. The input for sequencing was peripheral blood, taken 180 days after TCRalphabeta/CD19-depleted stem cell transplant. Receptors originate from a male patient under 10 years old who had a stem cell transplant for chronic granulomatous disease, so the T cells may come from the graft donor.

This clonotype has at least ten counts. V and J are TRBV12-3 or TRBV12-4 and TRBJ2-7; no definite D call. This CDR3 is 11 amino acids long. V gave up 3 bases and J gave up 6 bases, with 6 bases separating them. The CDR3 here is CASSLTVEQYF. The DNA for the CDR3 is TGTGCCAGCAGTTTGACGGTCGAGCAGTACTTC.

Only a few counts were recorded for this clonotype. This rearrangement joins TRBV18 to TRBJ2-6; D call uncertain. The germline V and J ends were trimmed by 4 bases and 2 bases, with 6 bases remaining between them. CDR3 length equals 14 residues. In germline, CDR1 is KGHSH, CDR2 LQKENI. CDR3 sequence (DNA): TGTGCCAGCTCACTTAAACCTGGGGCCAACGTCCTGACTTTC. Protein product: CASSLKPGANVLTF.

The table lists this clonotype with many counts. V usage is TRBV25-1 and J usage is TRBJ2-3, with 7 bases fitting TRBD2. V lost 2 bases, J lost 0 bases, and 8 bases stayed unmatched. The CDR3 extends over 17 amino acids. The germline V gene has CDR1 MGHDK and CDR2 SYGVNS. This CDR3 is CASSEAPPSGSTDTQYF. CDR3 nucleotides: TGTGCCAGCAGTGAAGCCCCCCCTAGCGGTAGCACAGATACGCAGTATTTT.

This clonotype was counted at least ten times. The V call is TRBV29-1, the J call TRBJ2-7; no firm D call. The CDR3 is 14 residues long. Germline V lookup: CDR1 SQVTM, CDR2 ANQGSEA. V lost 4 bases to trimming and J lost 3 bases, with 16 bases between them. DNA for the CDR3: TGCAGCGTTGTCTTGCCCACAAAAAACTACGAGCAGTACTTC. It codes for CSVVLPTKNYEQYF.

The chain employs TRBV19 and TRBJ1-1; D unclear. Per the germline V gene, CDR1 is LNHDA and CDR2 is SQIVND (reference sequence). This CDR3 is built from 16 residues. V lost 3 bases and J 0 bases, leaving 14 bases between the germline ends. The CDR3 bases are TGTGCCAGTAGTATGAAAACGGCAGGTCTGAACACTGAAGCTTTCTTT. This codes for CASSMKTAGLNTEAFF.

In its sample, this clonotype was seen many times. V usage is TRBV9 and J usage is TRBJ2-4; a weak D match, TRBD1 (5 bases). The length of the CDR3 is 14 residues. Trimming removed 4 bases from V and 6 bases from J, with 14 bases in between. Germline CDR1 is SGDLS and CDR2 is YYNGEE. The CDR3 nucleotides read TGTGCCAGCAGCCCTCCTCAGGGTGGAAACATTCAGTACTTC. Translated, it gives CASSPPQGGNIQYF. Combining the CDR3 with reference TRBV9 and TRBJ2-4 gives the whole variable domain DSGVTQTPKHLITATGQRVTLRCSPRSGDLSVYWYQQSLDQGLQFLIQYYNGEERAKGNILERFSAQQFPDLHSELNLSSLELGDSALYFCASSPPQGGNIQYFGAGTRLSVL.

The CDR3 DNA is TGTGCCAGCAGAGTTACAGGGAACTATGGCTACACCTTC. Protein product: CASRVTGNYGYTF. The chain employs TRBV12-3 or TRBV12-4 and TRBJ1-2, with D possibly TRBD1 on 6 matching bases. Deletions cut 6 bases from V and 2 bases from J, with 10 bases between. This CDR3 region has 13 residues.

The chain recombines TRBV18 with TRBJ2-5; 7 bases agree with TRBD2. Germline CDR1 and CDR2: KGHSH and LQKENI. After removal of 6 bases from V and 5 bases from J, the junction contained 12 bases not matched to a gene. The CDR3 sequence is 15 residues long. The CDR3 DNA reads TGTGCCAGCTCGCCCTCCACTAGCGCCCGGGAGACCCAGTACTTC. Its translation is CASSPSTSARETQYF.